This paragraph reports one T cell receptor beta chain. No antigen is known for it. These data are taken from a study of cytomegalovirus exposure and HLA in healthy donors. Findings of the study overall: Through in vitro validation, three CMV-associated chains were shown to be specific for CMV antigens.

Measured with immunoSEQ multiplex PCR; TCRdb has only the in-frame clones, and not every one. The table includes roughly 200,000 clones, 80% to 85% detected once. V was pared by 2 bases and J by 4 bases, with 7 bases between. CDR3 length: 13 amino acids. CDR1 SGHRS and CDR2 YFSETQ come from the germline V gene. The sequence came from a woman between 18 and 30 years old in good health and CMV-seropositive. The genes are TRBV5-1 and TRBJ2-1, with D possibly being TRBD1 (6 bases). Sequencing was carried out using PBMCs. The CDR3 nucleotides read TGCGCCAGCAGCTTCGGACAGTACAATGAGCAGTTCTTC. It encodes CASSFGQYNEQFF.